This TCR beta chain emerged from a study of blood T cell repertoires in COVID-19. Study information: Acute and convalescent COVID-19 samples came from the United States, Italy and Spain.

Sequenced by immunoSEQ multiplex PCR; TCRdb stores in-frame clones only, minus some. The sample carries 250,000 or so clones, 70% to 90% recorded once. CDR1 is MNHEY, CDR2 SVGAGI, per germline. There are 15 residues in the CDR3. The ends were cut back, 4 bases at V and 1 base at J, with 13 bases in the middle. Those who participated ranged in age from roughly 18 to 90 years and resided in 24 US areas. This sequence joins TRBV6-5 and TRBJ2-5; D perhaps matches TRBD1 (7 bases). Sequencing input: PBMCs or T cells enriched from blood (not recorded which). This clonotype originated in a woman aged 50 to 65 who had recovered from COVID-19. CDR3: CASSSRDRVQETQYF. The CDR3 nucleotides are TGTGCCAGCAGTTCGCGGGACAGAGTCCAAGAGACCCAGTACTTC.